This TCR beta chain emerged from a study of CD8+ T cells in alopecia areata. Study results and limitations: Scalp clonality dropped significantly under tofacitinib, as did expanded CD8+ top-100 clones.

Stated treatment: oral pan-JAK inhibitor, 5-10 mg twice daily. V lost 2 bases and J lost 6; bases outside the gene matches: 9. Germline V gives CDR1 MNHEY, CDR2 SVGAGI. This CDR3 contains 15 residues. As the sequencing template, cDNA was produced by extracting RNA and reverse transcribing it. The data were produced by immunoSEQ multiplex PCR, yet TCRdb's version contains in-frame clones alone and is incomplete. This sample has about 190,000 clones, with 60% to 70% found just once. In the case of this clone: The target antigen is unknown.

This chain connects TRBV6-5 to TRBJ2-7, with 8 nucleotides matching TRBD1. The specimen was CD4+ T cells sorted from blood, collected at week 4, from a patient treated with tofacitinib. This receptor was taken from a human donor with alopecia areata. CDR3 coding DNA: TGTGCCAGCAGTTACACCCATGGACAGGGTCTCGAGCAGTACTTC. Amino acids: CASSYTHGQGLEQYF.